Presented here are 27 T cell receptor beta chains from one specimen sequenced in a study of cytotoxic CD8 clonotypes in ibrutinib-treated CLL. The method was immunoSEQ multiplex PCR; TCRdb's version includes in-frame clones alone and lacks a portion of them. The repertoire holds 160,000 or so clones, with about 88% as singletons. The sample in question was PBMCs, obtained at disease progression, from a patient treated with ibrutinib. The receptors shown here come from a human donor with chronic lymphocytic leukemia.

This chain joins TRBV7-9 and TRBJ2-5; 7 bases match TRBD1. CDR3 length: 14 residues. Trimming cost V 5 bases and J 1 base; bases outside gene matches: 4. CDR1 is SEHNR, CDR2 FQNEAQ, per germline (reference sequence). CDR3: CASSAGTVQETQYF. CDR3 bases: TGTGCCAGCAGCGCCGGGACAGTCCAAGAGACCCAGTACTTC.

This chain uses TRBV19 with TRBJ1-2, with 7 bases aligning to TRBD1. The CDR3 covers 17 residues. With V trimmed by 3 bases and J by 4 bases, 14 bases remained unmatched. Germline CDR1 reads LNHDA; CDR2 reads SQIVND (reference sequence). CDR3 amino acids: CASSIVGAGGFGYGYTF. The CDR3 DNA sequence: TGTGCCAGTAGTATTGTGGGGGCAGGGGGGTTCGGCTATGGCTACACCTTC. Complete variable domain (other parts from reference TRBV19 and TRBJ1-2): DGGITQSPKYLFRKEGQNVTLSCEQNLNHDAMYWYRQDPGQGLRLIYYSQIVNDFQKGDIAEGYSVSREKKESFPLTVTSAQKNPTAFYLCASSIVGAGGFGYGYTFGSGTRLTVV.

This chain connects TRBV18 to TRBJ2-7, with TRBD2 matching over 11 bases. V shed 1 base and J 2 bases; nucleotides not matched to a gene: 7. The CDR3 runs 17 residues. Germline V gene data show CDR1 as KGHSH and CDR2 as LQKENI. CDR3 region: CASSPRSTSGNPYEQYF. The CDR3 coding sequence is TGTGCCAGCTCACCACGGTCGACTAGCGGGAACCCCTACGAGCAGTACTTC. The full variable domain, rest sourced from reference TRBV18 and TRBJ2-7, is NAGVMQNPRHLVRRRGQEARLRCSPMKGHSHVYWYRQLPEEGLKFMVYLQKENIIDESGMPKERFSAEFPKEGPSILRIQQVVRGDSAAYFCASSPRSTSGNPYEQYFGPGTRLTVT.

The chain combines TRBV10-1 with TRBJ2-3, with 8 bases matching TRBD2. In germline, CDR1 is WNHNN, CDR2 SYGVQD (reference sequence). V gave up 8 bases and J gave up 4 bases; unmatched junction bases: 11. This CDR3 has 15 amino acids. The CDR3 nucleotides read TGCGCCAGCGGAAGGACTAGCTCACCCGCAGATACGCAGTATTTT. Translated: CASGRTSSPADTQYF.

This clone was picked up a small number of times. CDR3 sequence: CASSLVATVNEKLFF. CDR3 nucleotides: TGTGCCAGCAGCTTAGTTGCGACAGTTAATGAAAAACTGTTTTTT. The rearrangement links TRBV7-2 to TRBJ1-4, with a weak D call TRBD1 (5 bases). V lost 1 base and J lost 4, with 10 bases in between. This CDR3 comprises 15 residues. Germline lookup yields CDR1 SGHTA and CDR2 FQGNSA.

This clone was seen a single time. This chain links TRBV25-1 with TRBJ1-2; TRBD1 might be the D (5 bases). The CDR3 is 12 amino acids. Trimming took off 5 bases at V and 5 bases at J, with 9 bases between the two ends. Germline V CDR1 and CDR2: MGHDK, SYGVNS. CDR3 DNA: TGTGCCAGCAGTCTGTCAGGGTATGGCTACACCTTC. Translating gives CASSLSGYGYTF.

The chain uses TRBV5-1 and TRBJ1-2; TRBD1 is a possible D gene (5 bases). CDR1 is SGHRS and CDR2 is YFSETQ in the germline V gene. The CDR3 is made up of 13 amino acids. Trimming left V 3 bases short and J 4 bases short, with 10 bases between. The CDR3 protein is CASSSQGLYGYTF. Written as DNA, the CDR3 is TGCGCCAGCAGCTCCCAGGGCCTCTATGGCTACACCTTC.

This clone was observed a single time. The chain couples TRBV27 to TRBJ2-2; the D gene could be TRBD1 or TRBD2 (5 bases each). V was pared by 1 base and J by 5 bases, with 11 bases between. Germline CDR1 and CDR2: MNHEY and SMNVEV (reference sequence). The CDR3 contains 15 residues. This chain's CDR3 is CASSLWDGLTGELFF. The CDR3 nucleotides read TGTGCCAGCAGTTTATGGGACGGCTTAACCGGGGAGCTGTTTTTT.

V is TRBV28 and J is TRBJ2-7, with D perhaps matching TRBD1 (6 bases). The CDR3 is 12 amino acids. CDR1 and CDR2 from the germline V gene are MDHEN and SYDVKM. The V and J ends lost 6 bases and 7 bases respectively, with 13 bases between them. The CDR3 is CASSSGVREQYF. DNA for the CDR3: TGTGCCAGCAGCTCAGGGGTGAGGGAGCAGTACTTC.

This clone was detected only a few times. V and J are TRBV27 and TRBJ1-5; 11 bases match TRBD1. The CDR3 spans 15 residues. Germline CDR1 is MNHEY and CDR2 is SMNVEV (reference sequence). The V gene end was trimmed by 5 bases and the J gene end by 5 bases; junction bases not matched to a gene: 5. This chain's CDR3 is CASSRTGGLDQPQHF. CDR3 nucleotide sequence: TGTGCCAGCAGTAGGACAGGGGGCCTCGATCAGCCCCAGCATTTT.

The count of this clone is one. The rearrangement uses TRBV11-3 and TRBJ2-5, with D perhaps matching TRBD2 (6 bases). The CDR3 totals 15 residues. Germline-derived CDR1 and CDR2 are SGHNT and YENEEA. The V and J ends lost 3 bases and 1 base respectively, with 12 bases between them. Here the CDR3 DNA reads TGTGCCAGCAGCTTGCGTAGCGGCCCCCAAGAGACCCAGTACTTC. Amino acid sequence: CASSLRSGPQETQYF.

The CDR3 region has the DNA TGTGCCAGCAGCCCCCCAGCCGGTGGTTCAGAAGGAAACACCATATATTTT. It translates to CASSPPAGGSEGNTIYF. V gene TRBV9 combines with J gene TRBJ1-3; D is undetermined. V lost 4 bases and J 4 bases, leaving 21 bases between the germline ends. The germline CDR1 and CDR2 sequences are SGDLS and YYNGEE. The CDR3 sequence is 17 residues long.

V usage is TRBV7-6 and J usage is TRBJ1-3, with TRBD1 matching 7 bases. The CDR3 is 14 residues long. V shed 4 bases, J shed 2 bases, and the junction held 2 bases outside the gene matches. Germline CDR1 reads SGHVS; CDR2 reads FNYEAQ. CDR3 protein: CASSSTGAGNTIYF. The CDR3 DNA reads TGTGCCAGCAGCTCCACAGGGGCTGGAAACACCATATATTTT.

The V and J genes are TRBV9 and TRBJ2-3, with D uncertain. The germline V gene encodes CDR1 SGDLS and CDR2 YYNGEE. The CDR3 sequence is 15 residues long. The V gene lost 1 base and the J gene lost 2 bases, with 11 bases spanning the gap. CDR3 DNA sequence: TGTGCCAGCAGCGTATTAGGAGTGGACACAGATACGCAGTATTTT. Amino acids: CASSVLGVDTDTQYF.

The rearrangement joins TRBV19 to TRBJ2-7; TRBD1 aligns across 8 bases. J lost 3 bases, V lost 6 bases, and 13 bases had no gene match. The CDR3 extends over 16 amino acids. The germline V gene has CDR1 LNHDA and CDR2 SQIVND (reference sequence). The CDR3 DNA sequence: TGTGCCAGTAGCGTGAAACGACAGGGGTCGCGCTACGAGCAGTACTTC. Amino acid sequence: CASSVKRQGSRYEQYF.

The V call is TRBV4-1, the J call TRBJ1-4; D is unresolved. Germline V gene sequence: CDR1 MGHRA, CDR2 YSYEKL. The CDR3 is 14 amino acids. Trimming took off 4 bases at V and 4 bases at J, with 10 bases between the two ends. The CDR3 reads CASSLGGSNEKLFF. The CDR3 DNA reads as TGCGCCAGCAGCCTTGGTGGGAGTAATGAAAAACTGTTTTTT.

The chain is built from TRBV29-1 and TRBJ2-7; TRBD1 matches at 7 bases. The trim removed 0 bases at V and 4 bases at J, leaving 9 bases unmatched. This CDR3 is built from 15 residues. Germline V gives CDR1 SQVTM, CDR2 ANQGSEA. The chain's CDR3 is CSVEDREGASYEQYF. In DNA form, the CDR3 reads TGCAGCGTTGAAGATCGAGAGGGGGCTAGTTACGAGCAGTACTTC.

The chain is built from TRBV29-1 and TRBJ2-1; D not resolved. V shed 5 bases and J shed 0 bases, with 8 bases lying between them. The CDR3 totals 13 residues. Germline assignment: CDR1 SQVTM and CDR2 ANQGSEA. The CDR3 is CSVSRFSYNEQFF. DNA of the CDR3: TGCAGCGTTTCCCGGTTCTCCTACAATGAGCAGTTCTTC.

V usage is TRBV11-3 and J usage is TRBJ2-2, with TRBD1 matching 9 bases. After removal of 5 bases from V and 2 bases from J, the junction contained 3 bases not matched to a gene. The CDR3 runs 15 residues. Germline V gene sequence: CDR1 SGHNT, CDR2 YENEEA. The chain's CDR3 is CASSLDRGNTGELFF. CDR3 in DNA: TGTGCCAGCAGCCTGGACAGGGGCAACACCGGGGAGCTGTTTTTT.

The chain links TRBV7-8 to TRBJ1-3, with D perhaps TRBD1 (5 bases). Trimming stripped 5 bases from V and 3 bases from J, with 14 bases between. The germline gives CDR1 SGHVS, CDR2 FQNEAQ. The CDR3 has 15 amino acids. In DNA, the CDR3 is TGTGCCAGCAGCCCAGGGAGGTTTGATGGAAACACCATATATTTT. It codes for CASSPGRFDGNTIYF.

This clone appeared a single time. The chain recombines TRBV10-3 with TRBJ2-1; D is ambiguous. This CDR3 has 15 residues. V gave up 3 bases and J gave up 8 bases, with 17 bases separating them. Per germline, CDR1 ENHRY and CDR2 SYGVKD. CDR3 in amino acids: CAISDIGETGYEQFF. CDR3 coding DNA: TGTGCCATCAGTGATATTGGCGAGACCGGCTATGAGCAGTTCTTC.

The rearrangement joins TRBV28 to TRBJ1-1; perhaps TRBD1 as D (6 bases). The CDR3 runs to 14 residues. CDR1 is MDHEN and CDR2 is SYDVKM in the germline V gene. Trimming removed 6 bases from V and 5 bases from J, with 16 bases in between. In nucleotides, the CDR3 is TGTGCCAGCAGATTACAGGGAAGTAGGACTGAAGCTTTCTTT. It yields the protein CASRLQGSRTEAFF.

This chain links TRBV5-1 with TRBJ2-1, with TRBD2 identical over 13 bases. V was clipped by 4 bases and J by 9 bases; unmatched bases: 7. Germline V CDR1 and CDR2: SGHRS, YFSETQ. CDR3 length equals 15 residues. In DNA form, the CDR3 reads TGCGCCAGCAGCGCCGGACTAGCGGGAGAGGGTGAGCAGTTCTTC. Its protein product is CASSAGLAGEGEQFF.

This clone appeared once. The V and J genes are TRBV27 and TRBJ1-1; a possible D gene is TRBD1 (6 bases). The germline V gene encodes CDR1 MNHEY and CDR2 SMNVEV (reference sequence). The CDR3 totals 13 residues. V gave up 6 bases and J gave up 4 bases, with 12 bases separating them. CDR3 DNA: TGTGCCAGCAGGCAAACAGGGCCCACTGAAGCTTTCTTT. Amino acid sequence: CASRQTGPTEAFF.

V usage is TRBV19 and J usage is TRBJ1-5; D might be TRBD1 (5 bases). This CDR3 is 14 amino acids long. Deletions cut 3 bases from V and 7 bases from J, with 13 bases between. CDR1 and CDR2 (germline): LNHDA, SQIVND (reference sequence). The CDR3 DNA reads TGTGCCAGTAGTATCGTCGGGGGGTTCCAGCCCCAGCATTTT. Translated: CASSIVGGFQPQHF. The whole variable domain, remainder taken from reference TRBV19 and TRBJ1-5, is DGGITQSPKYLFRKEGQNVTLSCEQNLNHDAMYWYRQDPGQGLRLIYYSQIVNDFQKGDIAEGYSVSREKKESFPLTVTSAQKNPTAFYLCASSIVGGFQPQHFGDGTRLSIL.

The V and J genes are TRBV4-1 and TRBJ1-2; no clear D gene. V lost 3 bases, J lost 8 bases, and 19 bases lay in between. Germline V gives CDR1 MGHRA, CDR2 YSYEKL. The CDR3 totals 15 residues. Here the CDR3 DNA reads TGCGCCAGCAGCCAGGGAGCCTTGACCCCTATCGGCTACACCTTC. Translating gives CASSQGALTPIGYTF.

The V call is TRBV19, the J call TRBJ1-3, with D maybe TRBD1 (5 bases). The CDR3 consists of 17 residues. Germline V CDR1 and CDR2: LNHDA, SQIVND (reference sequence). V lost 0 bases and J 8 bases, leaving 20 bases between the germline ends. CDR3 nucleotide sequence: TGTGCCAGTAGTATAGATCCTCGGCAGGGCACCGGGGACACCATATATTTT. It is translated as CASSIDPRQGTGDTIYF. The complete variable domain, with remaining parts taken from reference TRBV19 and TRBJ1-3, reads DGGITQSPKYLFRKEGQNVTLSCEQNLNHDAMYWYRQDPGQGLRLIYYSQIVNDFQKGDIAEGYSVSREKKESFPLTVTSAQKNPTAFYLCASSIDPRQGTGDTIYFGEGSWLTVV.